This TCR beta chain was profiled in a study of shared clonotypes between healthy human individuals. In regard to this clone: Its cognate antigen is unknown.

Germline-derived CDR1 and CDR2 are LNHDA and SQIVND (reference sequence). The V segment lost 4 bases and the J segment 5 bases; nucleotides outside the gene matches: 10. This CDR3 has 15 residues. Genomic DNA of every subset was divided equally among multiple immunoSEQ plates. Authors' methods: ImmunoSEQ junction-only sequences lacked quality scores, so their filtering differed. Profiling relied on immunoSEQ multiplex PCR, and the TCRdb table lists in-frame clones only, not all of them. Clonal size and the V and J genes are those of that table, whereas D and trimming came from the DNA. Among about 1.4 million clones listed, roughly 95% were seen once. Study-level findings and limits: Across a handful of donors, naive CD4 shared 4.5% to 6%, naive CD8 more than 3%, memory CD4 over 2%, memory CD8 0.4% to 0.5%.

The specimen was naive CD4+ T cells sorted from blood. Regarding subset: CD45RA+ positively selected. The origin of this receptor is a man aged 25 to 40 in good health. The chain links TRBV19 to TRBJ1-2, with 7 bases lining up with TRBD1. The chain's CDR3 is CASSTGQGEFYGYTF. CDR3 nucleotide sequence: TGTGCCAGTAGTACCGGCCAGGGGGAGTTTTATGGCTACACCTTC.